The 27 T cell receptor beta chains given below trace back to one sample, sequenced in a study of blood T cell repertoires in COVID-19. Here immunoSEQ multiplex PCR was the method, and the copy in TCRdb shows in-frame clones only, minus some. The data hold about 260,000 clones, with about nine tenths observed a single time. Sequences were obtained from peripheral blood. Receptor source: a woman in her thirties or forties with acute or convalescent COVID-19.

The chain combines TRBV11-2 with TRBJ1-4, with D possibly matching TRBD1 (5 bases). The CDR3 is 18 residues long. The germline V and J ends were trimmed by 8 bases and 6 bases, with 28 bases remaining between them. Germline-derived CDR1 and CDR2 are SGHAT and FQNNGV. CDR3 sequence (DNA): TGTGCCAGCCGAGAGGCCCGGGGGAAGGGGTGGCGTCATGAAAAACTGTTTTTT. Translation: CASREARGKGWRHEKLFF.

The genes are TRBV5-4 and TRBJ1-4; unclear D gene. Germline CDR1 SGHNT, CDR2 YYREEE (reference sequence). The germline V and J ends were trimmed by 3 bases and 7 bases, with 10 bases remaining between them. This CDR3 is 13 amino acids long. CDR3 DNA: TGTGCCAGCAGCTCTTTCGGAGTTGAAAAACTGTTTTTT. Translated, it gives CASSSFGVEKLFF.

This clone was detected only once. J is TRBJ1-6 and V is TRBV11-3, with 7 bases lining up with TRBD1. With 3 bases clipped from V and 5 bases from J, the junction kept 1 base outside the gene matches. This CDR3 spans 14 amino acids. Germline V gene lookup returns CDR1 SGHNT and CDR2 YENEEA. The CDR3 region is CASSLTGNNSPLHF. CDR3 in DNA: TGTGCCAGCAGCTTGACAGGGAATAATTCACCCCTCCACTTT.

J is TRBJ2-5 and V is TRBV4-1; D call uncertain. The CDR3 consists of 15 residues. Germline V lookup: CDR1 MGHRA, CDR2 YSYEKL. The V end was cut by 5 bases, the J end by 3 bases, with 16 bases between. The CDR3 region has the DNA TGCGCCAGCAGCTATTCATCTAGATTTGAAGAGACCCAGTACTTC. Its protein product is CASSYSSRFEETQYF.

In this sample, this clone turned up once. The rearrangement links TRBV5-1 to TRBJ1-6; TRBD1 might be the D (6 bases). With 0 bases removed from V and 7 bases from J, the gap between germline ends came to 11 bases. The V gene's germline CDR1 is SGHRS and CDR2 YFSETQ. The CDR3 consists of 15 residues. CDR3 in DNA: TGCGCCAGCAGCTTGGTCGGCAGGGGAAATTCACCCCTCCACTTT. Its protein is CASSLVGRGNSPLHF.

The chain carries TRBV7-8 and TRBJ1-4; tentatively, D is TRBD1 (6 bases). In germline, CDR1 is SGHVS, CDR2 FQNEAQ. The V gene lost 6 bases and the J gene lost 8 bases, with 13 bases spanning the gap. CDR3 size: 13 residues. The DNA for the CDR3 is TGTGCCAGCAGTCACAGGGTTACCGAAAAACTGTTTTTT. The encoded protein is CASSHRVTEKLFF.

The V call is TRBV9, the J call TRBJ2-3; D perhaps matches TRBD2 (5 bases). V was shortened by 1 base and J by 2 bases, with 14 bases between the two germline ends. The CDR3 covers 16 residues. Per the germline V gene, CDR1 is SGDLS and CDR2 is YYNGEE. CDR3 nucleotide sequence: TGTGCCAGCAGCGTAATGGGGTCCCGGGACACAGATACGCAGTATTTT. It encodes CASSVMGSRDTDTQYF.

The rearrangement links TRBV18 to TRBJ2-3; 10 nucleotides agree with TRBD1. Germline trimming cut 2 bases from V and 6 bases from J; bases unmatched to any gene: 8. CDR1 is KGHSH and CDR2 is LQKENI in the germline V gene. The CDR3 is 16 residues long. CDR3 region: CASSPTGTGVWDTQYF. The CDR3 nucleotides read TGTGCCAGCTCACCAACCGGGACAGGGGTATGGGATACGCAGTATTTT.

The rearrangement joins TRBV10-1 to TRBJ2-3, with 15 bases matching TRBD2. Germline loops: CDR1 WNHNN, CDR2 SYGVQD (reference sequence). This CDR3 contains 18 residues. V was pared by 3 bases and J by 1 base, with 5 bases of the junction left unmatched. CDR3 loop: CASSDPGTSGGRTDTQYF. The DNA of the CDR3 is TGCGCCAGCAGTGACCCCGGGACTAGCGGGGGGCGCACAGATACGCAGTATTTT.

This clone came up a few times. The chain employs TRBV29-1 and TRBJ1-2, with 12 bases lining up with TRBD1. CDR3 length: 13 amino acids. With V trimmed by 6 bases and J by 8 bases, 7 bases remained unmatched. The germline CDR1 and CDR2 sequences are SQVTM and ANQGSEA. The CDR3 nucleotides are TGCAGCGTGGGGACAGGGGGCATCGGCGGCTACACCTTC. Amino acid sequence: CSVGTGGIGGYTF. The whole variable domain, remainder taken from reference TRBV29-1 and TRBJ1-2, is SAVISQKPSRDICQRGTSLTIQCQVDSQVTMMFWYRQQPGQSLTLIATANQGSEATYESGFVIDKFPISRPNLTFSTLTVSNMSPEDSSIYLCSVGTGGIGGYTFGSGTRLTVV.

This clone was detected once. The chain couples TRBV2 to TRBJ1-4; TRBD1 might be the D (5 bases). The CDR3 contains 13 residues. The V and J ends lost 6 bases and 3 bases respectively, with 8 bases between them. Germline V gives CDR1 SNHLY, CDR2 FYNNEI. CDR3 region: CASRRQSNEKLFF. The CDR3 DNA reads as TGTGCCAGCAGAAGACAGTCTAATGAAAAACTGTTTTTT.

This clone was seen a single time. V is TRBV6-6 and J is TRBJ1-1; possible D gene TRBD1, 5 bases. In germline, CDR1 is MNHNY, CDR2 SVGAGI (reference sequence). The CDR3 sequence is 14 residues long. The V end lost 2 bases, the J end lost 2 bases, and 9 bases lay between the germline ends. The CDR3 protein is CASSYAGFNTEAFF. DNA for the CDR3: TGTGCCAGCAGTTACGCAGGGTTTAACACTGAAGCTTTCTTT.

The J gene is TRBJ2-2, the V gene TRBV7-2; 10 nucleotides align to TRBD2. Germline trimming cut 1 base from V and 5 bases from J; bases unmatched to any gene: 4. The CDR3 totals 16 residues. Germline V gene sequence: CDR1 SGHTA, CDR2 FQGNSA. In DNA, the CDR3 is TGTGCCAGCAGCTTAGTAGCGGGGGGAACGACCGGGGAGCTGTTTTTT. It translates to CASSLVAGGTTGELFF.

CDR3 sequence reads: CASSLNRGQAYGYTF. In DNA, the CDR3 is TGTGCCAGCAGCTTAAACAGGGGGCAAGCCTATGGCTACACCTTC. This chain connects TRBV5-4 to TRBJ1-2; 9 nucleotides match TRBD1. Trimming cost V 2 bases and J 4 bases; bases outside gene matches: 6. The CDR3 extends over 15 amino acids. The V gene's germline CDR1 is SGHNT and CDR2 YYREEE (reference sequence).

The chain carries TRBV29-1 and TRBJ1-2; D uncertain. Germline V CDR1 and CDR2: SQVTM, ANQGSEA. V lost 6 bases to trimming and J lost 7 bases, with 9 bases between them. The CDR3 consists of 10 residues. CDR3: CSVEERGYTF. CDR3 DNA sequence: TGCAGCGTAGAGGAGCGTGGCTACACCTTC.

The chain links TRBV4-1 to TRBJ1-1; 10 bases are shared with TRBD1. V dropped 0 bases and J dropped 5; count of bases not matched to a gene: 9. The length of the CDR3 is 17 residues. Germline CDR1 is MGHRA and CDR2 is YSYEKL. This CDR3 is CASSQDPAGQGGTEAFF. The CDR3 DNA is TGCGCCAGCAGCCAAGACCCCGCTGGACAGGGGGGGACTGAAGCTTTCTTT.

V is TRBV9 and J is TRBJ1-1; D perhaps matches TRBD1 (5 bases). CDR1 and CDR2 (germline): SGDLS, YYNGEE. The CDR3 contains 16 residues. Trimming cost V 0 bases and J 1 base, with 13 bases left between them. In DNA form, the CDR3 reads TGTGCCAGCAGCGTAGTCCCCGTGGGGGGGAACACTGAAGCTTTCTTT. Translated: CASSVVPVGGNTEAFF.

The J gene is TRBJ1-4, the V gene TRBV5-1, with D possibly matching TRBD1 (5 bases). Germline V gives CDR1 SGHRS, CDR2 YFSETQ. This CDR3 region has 15 residues. The V and J ends lost 0 bases and 5 bases respectively, with 11 bases between them. CDR3 region: CASSLGGPLNEKLFF. The CDR3 region has the DNA TGCGCCAGCAGCTTGGGGGGCCCGTTAAATGAAAAACTGTTTTTT.

The genes are TRBV2 and TRBJ2-1; 11 nucleotides line up with TRBD2. The CDR3 totals 15 residues. V shed 5 bases and J 6 bases; nucleotides not matched to a gene: 6. Looked up from germline, CDR1 is SNHLY and CDR2 is FYNNEI. CDR3 amino acids: CASSRLAGPGNEQFF. The CDR3 region has the DNA TGTGCCAGCAGTCGACTAGCGGGGCCCGGCAATGAGCAGTTCTTC.

J is TRBJ1-1 and V is TRBV4-1, with TRBD1 as a possible D gene (6 bases). Between the trimmed V and J ends, which lost 4 bases and 4 bases, there was a span of 16 bases. Germline loops: CDR1 MGHRA, CDR2 YSYEKL. This CDR3 comprises 15 residues. The CDR3 is CASSPGGVGATEAFF. The CDR3 region has the DNA TGCGCCAGCAGCCCCGGGGGGGTGGGGGCCACTGAAGCTTTCTTT.

In its sample, this clone was seen once. The chain carries TRBV5-1 and TRBJ2-3, with D possibly being TRBD2 (5 bases). V was pared by 0 bases and J by 1 base, with 12 bases between. CDR1 and CDR2 (germline): SGHRS, YFSETQ. The CDR3 consists of 16 residues. The CDR3 DNA sequence: TGCGCCAGCAGCTTGGCGATGCGGGTGGGCACAGATACGCAGTATTTT. It translates to CASSLAMRVGTDTQYF.

The chain carries TRBV6-5 and TRBJ2-7, with no clear D. Trimming took 7 bases from V and 0 from J, leaving 16 bases between them. The CDR3 spans 15 residues. Germline V gene lookup returns CDR1 MNHEY and CDR2 SVGAGI. The CDR3 protein is CASTNQAPSSYEQYV. In DNA, the CDR3 is TGTGCCAGCACCAACCAAGCTCCAAGCTCCTACGAGCAGTACGTC.

The count of this clone is one. This chain links TRBV24-1 with TRBJ2-3, with TRBD2 matching 9 bases. The CDR3 loop spans 16 amino acids. In germline, CDR1 is KGHDR, CDR2 SFDVKD. With V trimmed by 5 bases and J by 1 base, 6 bases remained unmatched. In nucleotides, the CDR3 is TGTGCCACCAGTGCTTACGCGGGGGGGCGCACAGATACGCAGTATTTT. This encodes CATSAYAGGRTDTQYF.

This clone was counted once. V gene TRBV6-2 or TRBV6-3 combines with J gene TRBJ2-3, with TRBD2 matching 8 bases. The trim removed 4 bases at V and 2 bases at J, leaving 8 bases unmatched. Germline CDR1 MNHEY, CDR2 SVGEGT. This CDR3 is built from 16 residues. This CDR3 reads CASSSSAGGATDTQYF. CDR3 nucleotide sequence: TGTGCCAGCAGTTCGAGCGCCGGGGGGGCCACAGATACGCAGTATTTT.

The chain employs TRBV30 and TRBJ2-2; 7 positions agree with TRBD2. Unmatched junction bases numbered 12, after V lost 3 bases and J lost 2 bases. The CDR3 contains 17 residues. The V gene's germline CDR1 is GTSNPN and CDR2 SVGIG (reference sequence). In DNA form, the CDR3 reads TGTGCCTGGAGGCCATGGCAGGGAGGGAGAAACACCGGGGAGCTGTTTTTT. Its protein product is CAWRPWQGGRNTGELFF.

This chain uses TRBV21-1 with TRBJ1-5; the table's D call TRBD1 went unverified against the DNA. TRBV21-1 corresponds to a pseudogene. The CDR3 consists of 16 residues. The CDR3 DNA reads as TGTGCCAGCAAAGCCACCCGGGACAGATACAATCAGCCCCAGCATTTT. This translates into CASKATRDRYNQPQHF.

V is TRBV11-2 and J is TRBJ1-4; D is uncertain. This CDR3 contains 17 residues. CDR1 and CDR2 (germline): SGHAT, FQNNGV. V was shortened by 6 bases and J by 8 bases, with 25 bases between the two germline ends. CDR3 sequence: CASRVAYSVGTREKLFF. CDR3 DNA: TGTGCCAGCAGAGTCGCCTATAGTGTGGGAACTAGAGAAAAACTGTTTTTT.